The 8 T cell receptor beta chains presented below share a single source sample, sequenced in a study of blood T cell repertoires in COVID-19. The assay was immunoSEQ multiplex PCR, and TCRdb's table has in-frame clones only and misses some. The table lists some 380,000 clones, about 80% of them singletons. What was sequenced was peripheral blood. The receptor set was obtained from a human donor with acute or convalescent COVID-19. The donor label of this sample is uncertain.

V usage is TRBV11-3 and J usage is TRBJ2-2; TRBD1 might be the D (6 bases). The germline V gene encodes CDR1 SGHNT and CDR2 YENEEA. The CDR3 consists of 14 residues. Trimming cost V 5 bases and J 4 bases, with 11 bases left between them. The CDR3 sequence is CASSLLRGTGELFF. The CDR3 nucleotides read TGTGCCAGCAGCCTGCTCAGGGGCACCGGGGAGCTGTTTTTT.

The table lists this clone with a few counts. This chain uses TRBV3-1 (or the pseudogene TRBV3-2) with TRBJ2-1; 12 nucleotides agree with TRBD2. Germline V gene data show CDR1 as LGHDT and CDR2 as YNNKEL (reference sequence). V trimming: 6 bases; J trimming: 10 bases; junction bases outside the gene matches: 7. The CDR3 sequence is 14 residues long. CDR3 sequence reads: CASRPRLAGVEQFF. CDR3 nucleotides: TGTGCCAGCAGACCAAGACTAGCGGGAGTGGAGCAGTTCTTC.

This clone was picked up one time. Written as DNA, the CDR3 is TGTGCCAGCAGTTTTGAGGGGGCCTCCTACAATGAGCAGTTCTTC. It specifies CASSFEGASYNEQFF. This sequence joins TRBV28 and TRBJ2-1; 7 nucleotides match TRBD1. With 3 bases clipped from V and 0 bases from J, the junction kept 2 bases outside the gene matches. Germline V lookup: CDR1 MDHEN, CDR2 SYDVKM. This CDR3 is built from 15 residues.

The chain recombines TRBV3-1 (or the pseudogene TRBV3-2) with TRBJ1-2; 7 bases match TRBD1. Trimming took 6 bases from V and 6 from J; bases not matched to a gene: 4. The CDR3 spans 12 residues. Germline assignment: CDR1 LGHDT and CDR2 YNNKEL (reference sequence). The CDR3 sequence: CASRRTGDGYTF. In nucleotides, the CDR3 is TGTGCCAGCAGACGTACAGGGGATGGCTACACCTTC.

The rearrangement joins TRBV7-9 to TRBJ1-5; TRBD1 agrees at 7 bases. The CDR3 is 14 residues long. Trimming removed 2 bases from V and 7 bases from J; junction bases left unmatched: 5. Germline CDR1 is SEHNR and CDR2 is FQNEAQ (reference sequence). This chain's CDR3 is CASSLKGAEQPQHF. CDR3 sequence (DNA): TGTGCCAGCAGCTTAAAGGGGGCAGAGCAGCCCCAGCATTTT.

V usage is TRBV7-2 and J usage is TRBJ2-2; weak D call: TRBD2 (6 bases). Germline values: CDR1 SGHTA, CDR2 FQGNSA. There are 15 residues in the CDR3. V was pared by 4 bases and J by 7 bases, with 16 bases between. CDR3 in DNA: TGTGCCAGCAGCTGGGACTCCGGGTTGGGCGGGGAGCTGTTTTTT. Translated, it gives CASSWDSGLGGELFF.

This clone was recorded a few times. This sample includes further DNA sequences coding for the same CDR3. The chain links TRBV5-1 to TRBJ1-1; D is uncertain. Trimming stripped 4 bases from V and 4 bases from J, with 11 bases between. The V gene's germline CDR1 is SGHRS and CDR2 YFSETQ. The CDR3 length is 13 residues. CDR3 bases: TGCGCCAGCAGCAGAGGTTTATTCACTGAAGCTTTCTTT. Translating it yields CASSRGLFTEAFF.

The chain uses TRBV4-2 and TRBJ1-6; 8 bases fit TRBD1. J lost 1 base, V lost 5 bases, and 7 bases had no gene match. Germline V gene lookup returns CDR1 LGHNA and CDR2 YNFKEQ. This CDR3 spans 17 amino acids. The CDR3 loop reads CASSDDRGSSYNSPLHF. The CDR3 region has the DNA TGTGCCAGCAGCGACGACAGGGGAAGTTCCTATAATTCACCCCTCCACTTT.